The rows below give T cell receptor beta chains drawn from one sample of a study of blood T cell repertoires in COVID-19. Data came from immunoSEQ multiplex PCR; TCRdb stores just in-frame clones and leaves some out. The top ten hold about 2.7% of the sample, which has approximately 70,000 clones, roughly 90% seen once. Sequencing used peripheral blood. The origin of the receptors is a human donor in a cohort sampled during active COVID-19. The CDR3 runs from the conserved cysteine through the conserved F or W. D genes are given only for firm matches. Size values are once, few and many counts, or a class for expanded clones, and some rows have none.

>TRBJ2-2|TRBV4-1|TRBD2|.
TGCGCCAGCAGCTCCCAGCCCAAGACTAGCGGGAATGCCGGGGAGCTGTTTTTT
CASSSQPKTSGNAGELFF
>TRBJ2-2|TRBV30|.|.
TGTGCCTGGAGCGACTACACCGGGGAGCTGTTTTTT
CAWSDYTGELFF
>TRBJ2-5|TRBV7-2|TRBD2|.
TGTGCCAGCAGCTTCGGACTAGCGGACCTCCAAGAGACCCAGTACTTC
CASSFGLADLQETQYF
>TRBJ2-5|TRBV6-2/TRBV6-3|TRBD2|.
TGTGCCAGCAGTTACTCGATACAGCGGGGTACGGAGACCCAGTACTTC
CASSYSIQRGTETQYF
>TRBJ1-4|TRBV2|TRBD1|.
TGTGCCAGCATGGAGACAGGGAGGCTTGCGACTAATGAAAAACTGTTTTTT
CASMETGRLATNEKLFF
>TRBJ2-7|TRBV7-9|TRBD1|.
TGTGCCAGCAGCTTAGCCGTCGGACAGGGAAGCTCCTACGAGCAGTACTTC
CASSLAVGQGSSYEQYF
>TRBJ2-2|TRBV19|.|few
TGTGCCAGTAGTCCAACAGGGTTACGGGCCGGGGAGCTGTTTTTT
CASSPTGLRAGELFF
>TRBJ1-6|TRBV30|.|.
TGTGCCTGGAGGGAGGGACGGTGGAATTATAATTCACCCCTCCACTTT
CAWREGRWNYNSPLHF
>TRBJ2-2|TRBV5-1|TRBD1|.
TGCGCCAGCAGCCTAGAGGGACAGGACGCCGGGGAGCTGTTTTTT
CASSLEGQDAGELFF
>TRBJ1-6|TRBV10-2|.|.
TGCGCCAGCAAAGACAGATCCCATAATTCACCCCTCCACTTT
CASKDRSHNSPLHF
>TRBJ1-2|TRBV27|.|.
TGTGCCAGCAGTCCTACTGCGAGATATGGCTACACCTTC
CASSPTARYGYTF
>TRBJ1-3|TRBV3-1/TRBV3-2|.|.
TGTGCCAGCAGCCAAGGGCTCTCTGGAAACACCATATATTTT
CASSQGLSGNTIYF
>TRBJ1-1|TRBV5-1|.|.
TGCGCCAGCAGCTTGGATGGACTAGAAGCTTTCTTT
CASSLDGLEAFF
>TRBJ1-4|TRBV25-1|TRBD1|.
TGTGCCAGCGGAGGGACAGGGAGACGAGAAAAACTGTTTTTT
CASGGTGRREKLFF
>TRBJ1-5|TRBV28|TRBD1|.
TGTGCCAGCAGTCCCCGACAGGGTGCAGTATGGAGCAATCAGCCCCAGCATTTT
CASSPRQGAVWSNQPQHF
>TRBJ1-1|TRBV27|.|.
TGTGCCAGCAGTTACAGGGTTGGGACTGAAGCTTTCTTT
CASSYRVGTEAFF
>TRBJ1-4|TRBV4-3|.|.
TGCGCCAGCAGCCAAGACCTCGGACTGCCGAATGAAAAACTGTTTTTT
CASSQDLGLPNEKLFF
>TRBJ1-5|TRBV3-1/TRBV3-2|.|.
TGTGCCAGCAGCCAAGAGAGAGATAGCAATCAGCCCCAGCATTTT
CASSQERDSNQPQHF
>TRBJ1-2|TRBV6-5|.|.
TGTGCCAGCGGGCGGGGAGCCTATGGCTACACCTTC
CASGRGAYGYTF
>TRBJ2-1|TRBV28|.|.
TGTGCCAGCAGTCCCAGGACAGGGAGACTAGCCGCCTATTACAATGAGCAGTTCTTC
CASSPRTGRLAAYYNEQFF
>TRBJ2-1|TRBV19|TRBD1|.
TGTGCCAGTAGGCGACAGGGGGGAGTCTATGAGCAGTTCTTC
CASRRQGGVYEQFF
>TRBJ2-1|TRBV5-6|TRBD2|.
TGTGCCAGCAGCCCCCGGACTAGCGGGAGGGTCAATGAGCAGTTCTTC
CASSPRTSGRVNEQFF
>TRBJ2-1|TRBV7-9|.|.
TGTGCCAGCAGCTCAGAGGGACATACCAATGAGCAGTTCTTC
CASSSEGHTNEQFF
>TRBJ2-5|TRBV5-4|.|.
TGTGCCAGCAGCTTAAGGGGGGGGCGAGAGACCCAGTACTTC
CASSLRGGRETQYF
>TRBJ1-3|TRBV27|TRBD1|.
TGTGCCAGCAGGAGGACAGGGGAGAACACCATATATTTT
CASRRTGENTIYF
>TRBJ2-1|TRBV5-1|.|.
TGCGCCAGCAGCTCCCCAGCGGGACAGGTAAATGAGCAGTTCTTC
CASSSPAGQVNEQFF
>TRBJ2-1|TRBV11-2|TRBD2|.
TGTGCCAGCAGCCAAGCGGGGGGTATCTACAATGAGCAGTTCTTC
CASSQAGGIYNEQFF
>TRBJ2-1|TRBV3-1/TRBV3-2|.|.
TGTGCCAGCAGCCAAGATCTTCTCCTCTACAATGAGCAGTTCTTC
CASSQDLLLYNEQFF
>TRBJ1-2|TRBV9|TRBD1|.
TGTGCCAGCAGCGTAGCGGGCAGGGGGAACGGCTACACCTTC
CASSVAGRGNGYTF
>TRBJ1-1|TRBV19|.|.
TGTGCCAGTACTCTAGGACAGCGCTGGACTGAAGCTTTCTTT
CASTLGQRWTEAFF
>TRBJ2-7|TRBV7-9|.|.
TGTGCCAGCAGCTTAGGGGGTTCGGGAGTAGGCTACGAGCAGTACTTC
CASSLGGSGVGYEQYF
>TRBJ1-3|TRBV5-1|.|.
TGCGCCAGCAGCCAAGGGGAATCTGGAAACACCATATATTTT
CASSQGESGNTIYF
>TRBJ2-1|TRBV12-1|.|.
TGTGCCAGCAGTTCTGCCCCCCCGAGCTCCTACAATGAGCAGTTCTTC
CASSSAPPSSYNEQFF
>TRBJ1-2|TRBV29-1|TRBD1|.
TGCAGCGTTGCTCTAGGGGGCGCCGGCTATGGCTACACCTTC
CSVALGGAGYGYTF
>TRBJ1-1|TRBV2|.|.
TGTGCCAGCAGGATTACTGACAGAACTGAAGCTTTCTTT
CASRITDRTEAFF
>TRBJ1-1|TRBV24-1|.|.
TGTGCCACCAGTGATTCGGCTGGGGGGACGGCTGAAGCTTTCTTT
CATSDSAGGTAEAFF
>TRBJ1-4|TRBV19|.|.
TGTGCCAGTAGTATACGGGGTGCAACTAATGAAAAACTGTTTTTT
CASSIRGATNEKLFF
>TRBJ2-1|TRBV4-1|.|.
TGCGCCAGCAGCCAAGAAGCTGGGGGCAGCTCCTACAATGAGCAGTTCTTC
CASSQEAGGSSYNEQFF
>TRBJ2-7|TRBV28|TRBD1|.
TGTGCCAGCAGCCAGTCGACAGGGGATCAGTCCTACGAGCAGTACTTC
CASSQSTGDQSYEQYF
>TRBJ2-2|TRBV19|TRBD2|.
TGTGCCAGTAGTATGGGGACTAGCGGGGGTTACGGGGAGCTGTTTTTT
CASSMGTSGGYGELFF
>TRBJ1-6|TRBV28|.|.
TGTGCCAGCAGTAGTAACCTCGACAGTTCACCCCTCCACTTT
CASSSNLDSSPLHF
>TRBJ2-7|TRBV19|TRBD1|.
TGTGCCAGTAGTATAGTCGGGACAGGGGTTAACGAGCAGTACTTC
CASSIVGTGVNEQYF
>TRBJ2-6|TRBV6-2/TRBV6-3|.|.
TGTGCCAGCAGTTCTCCCCGCTGGGCAGGGCAAAGCTCTGGGGCCAACGTCCTGACTTTC
CASSSPRWAGQSSGANVLTF
>TRBJ2-3|TRBV2|.|.
TGTGCCAGCAGTGAAGCCTCCCGGGTGGATACGCAGTATTTT
CASSEASRVDTQYF
>TRBJ2-1|TRBV27|TRBD1|.
TGTGCCAGCAGTCCGGGACAGGGGGCGCCTAGTTCCTACAATGAGCAGTTCTTC
CASSPGQGAPSSYNEQFF
>TRBJ2-7|TRBV3-1/TRBV3-2|TRBD2|.
TGTGCCAGCGGGGGACTAGACTTGGGTGAGCAGTACTTC
CASGGLDLGEQYF
>TRBJ1-1|TRBV6-6|TRBD1|.
TGTGCCAGCAGTCCAAACAGACAGGGTGGGGCCACTGAAGCTTTCTTT
CASSPNRQGGATEAFF